What follows is one T cell receptor (beta chain) and its context. Germline values: CDR1 SGHRS, CDR2 YFSETQ. The CDR3 contains 15 residues. V was clipped by 1 base and J by 3 bases; unmatched bases: 2. The data were obtained in a study of T-cell memory formation after mild COVID-19. TCRdb analysed the 5' RACE reads with MiXCR anew, one entry per CDR3 protein. The sample lists about 470,000 distinct CDR3 sequences, 25% occurring once. The chain joins TRBV5-1 to TRBJ2-2; 8 bases fit TRBD2. The sequencing sample was made of PBMCs or a T cell subset sorted from them (not recorded which). The TCR originated in an adult woman who had mild COVID-19 (a few samples of this study predate the infection). Cell type and time point are not known. The CDR3 is CASSLKLADTGELFF. The CDR3 coding sequence is TGCGCCAGCAGCTTGAAACTAGCGGACACCGGGGAGCTGTTTTTT.